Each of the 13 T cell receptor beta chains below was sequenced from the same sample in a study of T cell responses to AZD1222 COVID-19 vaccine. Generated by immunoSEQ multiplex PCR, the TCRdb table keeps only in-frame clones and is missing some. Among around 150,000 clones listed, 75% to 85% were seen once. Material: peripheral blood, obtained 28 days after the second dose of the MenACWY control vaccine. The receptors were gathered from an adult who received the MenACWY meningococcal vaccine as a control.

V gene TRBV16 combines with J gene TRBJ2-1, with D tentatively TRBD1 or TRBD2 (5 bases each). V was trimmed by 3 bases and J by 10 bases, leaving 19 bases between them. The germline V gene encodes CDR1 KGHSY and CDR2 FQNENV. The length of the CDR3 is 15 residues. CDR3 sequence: CASSQTGRGLTEQFF. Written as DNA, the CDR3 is TGTGCCAGCAGCCAGACGGGACGCGGGCTGACGGAGCAGTTCTTC. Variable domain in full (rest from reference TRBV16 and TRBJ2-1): GEEVAQTPKHLVRGEGQKAKLYCAPIKGHSYVFWYQQVLKNEFKFLISFQNENVFDETGMPKERFSAKCLPNSPCSLEIQATKLEDSAVYFCASSQTGRGLTEQFFGPGTRLTVL.

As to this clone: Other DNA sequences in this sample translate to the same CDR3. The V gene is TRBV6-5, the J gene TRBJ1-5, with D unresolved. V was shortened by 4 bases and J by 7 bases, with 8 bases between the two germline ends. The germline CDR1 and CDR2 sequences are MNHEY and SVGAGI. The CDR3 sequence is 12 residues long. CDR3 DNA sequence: TGTGCCAGCAGTTTAAATGGGCAGCCCCAGCATTTT. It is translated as CASSLNGQPQHF.

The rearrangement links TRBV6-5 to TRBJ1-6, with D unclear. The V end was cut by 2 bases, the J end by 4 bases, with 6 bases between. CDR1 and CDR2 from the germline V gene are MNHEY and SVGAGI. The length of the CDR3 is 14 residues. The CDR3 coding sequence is TGTGCCAGCAGTTACCGCGGGTATAATTCACCCCTCCACTTT. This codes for CASSYRGYNSPLHF.

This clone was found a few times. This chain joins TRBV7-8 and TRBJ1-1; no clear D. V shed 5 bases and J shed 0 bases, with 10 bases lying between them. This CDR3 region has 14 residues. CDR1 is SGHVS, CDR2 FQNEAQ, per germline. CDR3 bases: TGTGCCAGCAGCCTACGAACGGTGAACACTGAAGCTTTCTTT. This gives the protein CASSLRTVNTEAFF.

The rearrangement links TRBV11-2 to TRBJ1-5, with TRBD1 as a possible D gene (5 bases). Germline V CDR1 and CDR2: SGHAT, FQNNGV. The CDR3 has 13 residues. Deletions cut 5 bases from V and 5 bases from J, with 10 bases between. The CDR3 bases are TGTGCCAGCAGCCTGGGGGGGGATCAGCCCCAGCATTTT. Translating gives CASSLGGDQPQHF.

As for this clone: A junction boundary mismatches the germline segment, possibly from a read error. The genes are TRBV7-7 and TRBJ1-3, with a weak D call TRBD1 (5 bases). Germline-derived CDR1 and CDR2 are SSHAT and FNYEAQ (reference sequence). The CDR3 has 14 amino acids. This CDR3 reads CASSPTVTGNTIYF. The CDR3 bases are TGTGCTAGCAGCCCGACAGTGACTGGAAACACCATATATTTT.

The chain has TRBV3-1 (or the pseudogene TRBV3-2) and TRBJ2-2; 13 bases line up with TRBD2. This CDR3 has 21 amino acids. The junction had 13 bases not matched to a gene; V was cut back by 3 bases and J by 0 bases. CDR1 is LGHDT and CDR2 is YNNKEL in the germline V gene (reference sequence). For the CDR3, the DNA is TGTGCCAGCAGCCAGGAGGGACTAGCGGGGAGAAGATCGACGAACACCGGGGAGCTGTTTTTT. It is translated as CASSQEGLAGRRSTNTGELFF.

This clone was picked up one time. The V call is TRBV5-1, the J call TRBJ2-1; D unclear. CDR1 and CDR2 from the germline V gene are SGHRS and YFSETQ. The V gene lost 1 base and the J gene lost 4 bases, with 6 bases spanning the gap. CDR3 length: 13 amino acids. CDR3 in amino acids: CASSLLVYNEQFF. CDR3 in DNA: TGCGCCAGCAGCTTGTTGGTATACAATGAGCAGTTCTTC.

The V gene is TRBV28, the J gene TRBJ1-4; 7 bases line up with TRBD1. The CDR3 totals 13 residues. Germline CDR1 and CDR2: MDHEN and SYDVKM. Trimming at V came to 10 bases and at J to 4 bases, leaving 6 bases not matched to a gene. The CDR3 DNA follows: TGTGCCATCCAGACAGGGCATAATGAAAAACTGTTTTTT. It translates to CAIQTGHNEKLFF.

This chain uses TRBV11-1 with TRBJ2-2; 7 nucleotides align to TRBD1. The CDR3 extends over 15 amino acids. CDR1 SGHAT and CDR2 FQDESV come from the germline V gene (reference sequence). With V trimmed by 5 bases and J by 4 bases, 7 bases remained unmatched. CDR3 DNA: TGTGCCAGCAGCCAACCGGGACAGAGCACCGGGGAGCTGTTTTTT. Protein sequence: CASSQPGQSTGELFF.

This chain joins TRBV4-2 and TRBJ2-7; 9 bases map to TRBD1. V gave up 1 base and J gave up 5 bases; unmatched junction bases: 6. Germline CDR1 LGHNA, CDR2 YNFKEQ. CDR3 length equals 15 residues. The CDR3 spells CASSQVGTGSDEQYF. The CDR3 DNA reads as TGTGCCAGCAGCCAAGTTGGGACAGGGAGCGACGAGCAGTACTTC.

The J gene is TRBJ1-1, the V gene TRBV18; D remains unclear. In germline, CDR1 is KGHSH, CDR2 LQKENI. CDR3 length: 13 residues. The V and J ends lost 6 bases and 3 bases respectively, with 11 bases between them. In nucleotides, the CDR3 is TGTGCCAGCTCCCCCAGCAGAGACACTGAAGCTTTCTTT. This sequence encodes CASSPSRDTEAFF.

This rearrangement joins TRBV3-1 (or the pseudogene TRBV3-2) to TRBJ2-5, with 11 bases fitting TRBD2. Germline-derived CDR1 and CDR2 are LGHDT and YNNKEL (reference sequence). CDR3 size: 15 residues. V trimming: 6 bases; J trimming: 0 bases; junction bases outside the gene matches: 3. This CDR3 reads CASRLAGVDQETQYF. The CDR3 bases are TGTGCCAGCAGACTAGCGGGGGTCGACCAAGAGACCCAGTACTTC.